The source of this TCR beta chain is a study of blood T cell repertoires in COVID-19. Study context: Acute and convalescent COVID-19 specimens originated in the United States, Italy and Spain.

Germline V lookup: CDR1 SGHTA, CDR2 FQGNSA. The CDR3 length is 17 residues. The ends lost 2 bases at V and 8 bases at J; junction bases unmatched: 15. Original methodology: The assay estimated nucleated cells by amplifying reference gene primers. Generated by immunoSEQ multiplex PCR, the TCRdb table keeps only in-frame clones and is missing some. V and J calls and clone size are those listed in that table; D and trimming were worked out from the DNA. Of around 100,000 clones listed, 90% are singletons. Source material: peripheral blood. This sequence was found in a man aged 45 to 65 with acute or convalescent COVID-19. The J gene is TRBJ2-1, the V gene TRBV7-2; 7 bases are shared with TRBD2. CDR3 region: CASSLFGRTVATDEQFF. CDR3 bases: TGTGCCAGCAGCTTATTCGGGAGGACTGTGGCAACGGATGAGCAGTTCTTC.